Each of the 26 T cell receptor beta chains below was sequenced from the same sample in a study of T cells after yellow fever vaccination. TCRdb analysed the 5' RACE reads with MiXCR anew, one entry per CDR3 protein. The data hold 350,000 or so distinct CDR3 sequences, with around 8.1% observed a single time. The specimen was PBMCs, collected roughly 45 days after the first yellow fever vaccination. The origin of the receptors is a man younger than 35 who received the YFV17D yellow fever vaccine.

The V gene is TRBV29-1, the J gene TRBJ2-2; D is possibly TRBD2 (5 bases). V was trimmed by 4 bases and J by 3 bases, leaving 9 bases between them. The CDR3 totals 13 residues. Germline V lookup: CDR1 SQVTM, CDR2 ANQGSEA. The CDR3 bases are TGCAGCGTTGGTCCGGGGTACACCGGGGAGCTGTTTTTT. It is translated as CSVGPGYTGELFF.

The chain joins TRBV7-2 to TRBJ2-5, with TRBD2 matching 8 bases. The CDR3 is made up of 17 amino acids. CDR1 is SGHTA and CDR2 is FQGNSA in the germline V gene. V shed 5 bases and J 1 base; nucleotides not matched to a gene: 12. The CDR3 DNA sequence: TGTGCCAGCAGCCCGCTACTCGGGGGGGCTTTCCAAGAGACCCAGTACTTC. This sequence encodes CASSPLLGGAFQETQYF. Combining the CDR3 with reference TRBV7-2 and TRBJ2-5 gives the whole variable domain GAGVSQSPSNKVTEKGKDVELRCDPISGHTALYWYRQSLGQGLEFLIYFQGNSAPDKSGLPSDRFSAERTGGSVSTLTIQRTQQEDSAVYLCASSPLLGGAFQETQYFGPGTRLLVL.

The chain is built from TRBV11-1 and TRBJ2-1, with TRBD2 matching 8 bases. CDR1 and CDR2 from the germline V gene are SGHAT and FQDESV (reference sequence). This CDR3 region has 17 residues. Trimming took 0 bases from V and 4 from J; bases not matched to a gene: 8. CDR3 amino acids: CASSLAPRTSRYNEQFF. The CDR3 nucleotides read TGTGCCAGCAGCTTAGCGCCTCGGACTAGCAGATACAATGAGCAGTTCTTC.

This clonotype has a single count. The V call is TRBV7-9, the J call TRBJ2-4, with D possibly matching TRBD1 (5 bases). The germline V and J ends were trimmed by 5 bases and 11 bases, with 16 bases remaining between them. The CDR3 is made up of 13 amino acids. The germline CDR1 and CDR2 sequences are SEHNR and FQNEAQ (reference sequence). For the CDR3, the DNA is TGTGCCAGCAGCCCGACCCAGGGAAGGGTTCAGTACTTC. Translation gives CASSPTQGRVQYF. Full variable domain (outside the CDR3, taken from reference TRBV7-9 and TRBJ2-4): DTGVSQNPRHKITKRGQNVTFRCDPISEHNRLYWYRQTLGQGPEFLTYFQNEAQLEKSRLLSDRFSAERPKGSFSTLEIQRTEQGDSAMYLCASSPTQGRVQYFGAGTRLSVL.

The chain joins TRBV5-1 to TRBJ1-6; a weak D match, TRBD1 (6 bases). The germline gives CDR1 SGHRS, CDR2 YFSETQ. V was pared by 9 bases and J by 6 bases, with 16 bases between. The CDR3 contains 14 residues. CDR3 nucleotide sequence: TGCGCCACCGCGACAGGATCACCTAATTCACCCCTCCACTTT. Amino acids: CATATGSPNSPLHF.

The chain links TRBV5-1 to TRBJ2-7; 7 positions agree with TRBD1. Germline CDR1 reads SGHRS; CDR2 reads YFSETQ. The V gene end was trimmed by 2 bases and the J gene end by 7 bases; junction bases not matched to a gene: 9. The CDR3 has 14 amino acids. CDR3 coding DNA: TGCGCCAGCAGCTTTTACCGACAGGGAGAAGAGCAGTACTTC. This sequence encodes CASSFYRQGEEQYF.

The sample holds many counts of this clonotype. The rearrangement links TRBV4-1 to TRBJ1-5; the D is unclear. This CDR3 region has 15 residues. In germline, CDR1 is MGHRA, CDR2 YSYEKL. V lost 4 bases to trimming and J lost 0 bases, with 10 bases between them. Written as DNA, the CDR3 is TGCGCCAGCAGCCCCCGCTGGGTTAGCAATCAGCCCCAGCATTTT. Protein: CASSPRWVSNQPQHF.

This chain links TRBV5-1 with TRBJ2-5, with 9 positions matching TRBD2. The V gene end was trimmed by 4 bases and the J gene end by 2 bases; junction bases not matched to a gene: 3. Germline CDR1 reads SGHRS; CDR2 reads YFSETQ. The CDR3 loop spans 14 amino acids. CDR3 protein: CASSATSGQETQYF. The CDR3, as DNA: TGCGCCAGCAGCGCAACTAGCGGGCAAGAGACCCAGTACTTC.

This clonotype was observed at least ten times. Here the CDR3 reads CASRTGPNEKLFF. Written as DNA, the CDR3 is TGTGCCAGCAGGACAGGGCCGAATGAAAAACTGTTTTTT. The V and J genes are TRBV6-6 and TRBJ1-4; 7 nucleotides match TRBD1. This CDR3 comprises 13 residues. With V trimmed by 6 bases and J by 5 bases, 3 bases remained unmatched. The germline gives CDR1 MNHNY, CDR2 SVGAGI (reference sequence).

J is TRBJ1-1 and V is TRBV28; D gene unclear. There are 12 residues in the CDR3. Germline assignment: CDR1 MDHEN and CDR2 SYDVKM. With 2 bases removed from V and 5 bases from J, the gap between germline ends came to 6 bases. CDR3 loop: CASSLIKTEAFF. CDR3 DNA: TGTGCCAGCAGTTTAATAAAAACTGAAGCTTTCTTT.

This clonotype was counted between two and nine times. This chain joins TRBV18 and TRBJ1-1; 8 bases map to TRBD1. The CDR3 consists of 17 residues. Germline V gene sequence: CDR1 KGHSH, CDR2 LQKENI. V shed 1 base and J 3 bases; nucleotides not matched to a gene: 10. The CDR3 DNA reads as TGTGCCAGCTCACCACTTCAACAGGGGGGACACGACACTGAAGCTTTCTTT. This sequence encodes CASSPLQQGGHDTEAFF.

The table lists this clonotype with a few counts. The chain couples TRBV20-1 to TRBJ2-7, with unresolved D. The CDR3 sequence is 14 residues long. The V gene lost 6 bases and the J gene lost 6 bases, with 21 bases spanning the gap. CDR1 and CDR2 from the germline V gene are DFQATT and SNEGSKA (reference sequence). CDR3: CSAPEPGVGPEQYF. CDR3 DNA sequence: TGCAGTGCGCCCGAGCCCGGAGTGGGCCCCGAGCAGTACTTC.

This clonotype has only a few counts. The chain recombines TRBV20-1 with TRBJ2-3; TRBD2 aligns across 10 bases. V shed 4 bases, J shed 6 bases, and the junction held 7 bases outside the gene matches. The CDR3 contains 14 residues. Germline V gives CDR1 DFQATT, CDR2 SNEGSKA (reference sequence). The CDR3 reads CSANLAGERDTQYF. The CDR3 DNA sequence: TGCAGTGCTAACCTAGCGGGGGAAAGGGATACGCAGTATTTT.

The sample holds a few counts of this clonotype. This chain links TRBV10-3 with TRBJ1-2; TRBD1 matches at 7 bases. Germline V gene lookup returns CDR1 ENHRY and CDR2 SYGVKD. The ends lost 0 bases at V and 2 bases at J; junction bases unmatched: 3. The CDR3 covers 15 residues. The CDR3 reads CAISESTGQNYGYTF. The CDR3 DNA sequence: TGTGCCATCAGTGAGTCGACGGGACAGAACTATGGCTACACCTTC.

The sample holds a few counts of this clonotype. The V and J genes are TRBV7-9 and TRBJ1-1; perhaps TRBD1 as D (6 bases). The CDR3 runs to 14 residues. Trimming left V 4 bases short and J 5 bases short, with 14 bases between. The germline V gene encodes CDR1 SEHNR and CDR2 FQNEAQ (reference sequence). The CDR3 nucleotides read TGTGCCAGCAGCTCGTTAGGGGGTGGAACTGAAGCTTTCTTT. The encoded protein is CASSSLGGGTEAFF.

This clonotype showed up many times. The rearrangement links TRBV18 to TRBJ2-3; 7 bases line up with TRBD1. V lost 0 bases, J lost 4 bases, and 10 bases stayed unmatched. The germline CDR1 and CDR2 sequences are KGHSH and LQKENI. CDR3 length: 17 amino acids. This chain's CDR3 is CASSPPRQGPVADTQYF. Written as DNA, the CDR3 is TGTGCCAGCTCACCACCCCGACAGGGTCCCGTTGCAGATACGCAGTATTTT.

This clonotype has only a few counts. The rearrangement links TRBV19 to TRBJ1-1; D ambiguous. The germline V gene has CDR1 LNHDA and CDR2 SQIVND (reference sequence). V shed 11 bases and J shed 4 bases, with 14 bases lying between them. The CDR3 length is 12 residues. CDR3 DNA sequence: TGTGCCTCCAGATGGGGTTCCACTGAAGCTTTCTTT. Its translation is CASRWGSTEAFF.

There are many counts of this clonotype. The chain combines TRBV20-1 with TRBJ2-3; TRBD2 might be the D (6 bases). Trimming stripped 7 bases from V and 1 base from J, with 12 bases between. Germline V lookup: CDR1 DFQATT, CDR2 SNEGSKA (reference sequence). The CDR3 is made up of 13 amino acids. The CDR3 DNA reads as TGCAGTGAGGCTAAGCGGGGCACAGATACGCAGTATTTT. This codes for CSEAKRGTDTQYF.

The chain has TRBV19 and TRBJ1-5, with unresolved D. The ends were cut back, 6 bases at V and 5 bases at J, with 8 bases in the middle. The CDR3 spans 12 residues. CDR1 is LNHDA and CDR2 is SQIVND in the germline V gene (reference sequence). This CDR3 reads CASSVHYQPQHF. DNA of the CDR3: TGTGCCAGTAGCGTACACTATCAGCCCCAGCATTTT.

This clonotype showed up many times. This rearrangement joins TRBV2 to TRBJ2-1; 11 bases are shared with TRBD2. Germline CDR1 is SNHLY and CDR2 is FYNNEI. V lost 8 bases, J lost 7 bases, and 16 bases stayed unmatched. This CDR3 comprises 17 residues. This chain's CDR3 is CASGTPELAGEENEQFF. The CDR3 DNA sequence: TGTGCCAGCGGCACTCCCGAACTAGCGGGGGAAGAGAATGAGCAGTTCTTC. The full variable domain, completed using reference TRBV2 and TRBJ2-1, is EPEVTQTPSHQVTQMGQEVILRCVPISNHLYFYWYRQILGQKVEFLVSFYNNEISEKSEIFDDQFSVERPDGSNFTLKIRSTKLEDSAMYFCASGTPELAGEENEQFFGPGTRLTVL.

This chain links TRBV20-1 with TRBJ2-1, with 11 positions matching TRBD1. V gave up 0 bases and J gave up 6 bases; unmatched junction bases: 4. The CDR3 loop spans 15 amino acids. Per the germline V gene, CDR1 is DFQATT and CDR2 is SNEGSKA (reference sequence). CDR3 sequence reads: CSARDPGQGANEQFF. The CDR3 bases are TGCAGTGCTAGAGATCCCGGACAGGGGGCCAATGAGCAGTTCTTC.

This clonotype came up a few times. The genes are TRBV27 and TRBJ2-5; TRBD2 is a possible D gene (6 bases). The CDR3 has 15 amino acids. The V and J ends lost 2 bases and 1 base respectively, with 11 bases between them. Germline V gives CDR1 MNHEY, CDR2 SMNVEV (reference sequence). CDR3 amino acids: CASSLAGSPQETQYF. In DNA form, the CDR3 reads TGTGCCAGCAGTTTAGCGGGGTCCCCCCAAGAGACCCAGTACTTC.

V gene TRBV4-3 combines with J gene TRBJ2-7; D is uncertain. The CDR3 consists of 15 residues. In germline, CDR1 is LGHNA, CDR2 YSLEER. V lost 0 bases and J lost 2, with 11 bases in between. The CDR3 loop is CASSQDVGSPYEQYF. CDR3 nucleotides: TGCGCCAGCAGCCAAGACGTGGGGTCCCCCTACGAGCAGTACTTC.

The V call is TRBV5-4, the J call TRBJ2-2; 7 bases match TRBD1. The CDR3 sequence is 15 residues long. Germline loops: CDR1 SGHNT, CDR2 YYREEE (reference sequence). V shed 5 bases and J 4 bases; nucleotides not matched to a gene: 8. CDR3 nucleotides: TGTGCCAGCAGTTTCCAACAGGGGTCCACCGGGGAGCTGTTTTTT. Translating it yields CASSFQQGSTGELFF.

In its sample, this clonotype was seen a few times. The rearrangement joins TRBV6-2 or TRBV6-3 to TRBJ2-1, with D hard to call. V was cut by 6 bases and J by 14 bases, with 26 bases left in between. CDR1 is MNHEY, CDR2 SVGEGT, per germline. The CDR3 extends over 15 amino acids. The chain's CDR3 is CASRSSDRYPYLEFF. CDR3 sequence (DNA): TGTGCCAGCAGGTCTTCGGACCGATACCCCTATTTGGAGTTCTTC.

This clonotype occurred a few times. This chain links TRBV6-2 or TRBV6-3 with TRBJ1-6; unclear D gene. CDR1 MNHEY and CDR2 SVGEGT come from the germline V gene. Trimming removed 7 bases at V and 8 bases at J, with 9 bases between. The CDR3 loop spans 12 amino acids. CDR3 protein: CASIGNYSPLHF. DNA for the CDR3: TGTGCCAGCATCGGGAACTATTCACCCCTCCACTTT.